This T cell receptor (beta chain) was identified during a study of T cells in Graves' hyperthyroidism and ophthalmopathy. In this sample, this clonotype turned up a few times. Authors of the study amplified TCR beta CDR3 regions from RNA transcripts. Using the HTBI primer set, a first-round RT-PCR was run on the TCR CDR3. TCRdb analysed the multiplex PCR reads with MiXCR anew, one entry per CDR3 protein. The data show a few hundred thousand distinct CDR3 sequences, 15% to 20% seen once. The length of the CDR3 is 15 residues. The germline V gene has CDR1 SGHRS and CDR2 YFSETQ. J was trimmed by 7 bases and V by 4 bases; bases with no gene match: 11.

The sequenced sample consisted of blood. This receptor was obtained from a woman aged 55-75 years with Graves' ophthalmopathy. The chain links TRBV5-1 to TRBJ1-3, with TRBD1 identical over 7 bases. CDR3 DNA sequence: TGCGCCAGCAGCGTAGGCTCTGACAGGGCCAACACCATATATTTT. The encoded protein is CASSVGSDRANTIYF.